The 15 T cell receptor beta chains given below trace back to one sample, sequenced in a study of blood T cell repertoires in COVID-19. Assay: immunoSEQ multiplex PCR; the TCRdb copy retains only in-frame clones and omits some. The sample has about 250,000 clones, 70% to 75% seen once. Specimen: peripheral blood. The receptor source for this set is a woman aged 80 or over with acute or convalescent COVID-19.

J is TRBJ1-2 and V is TRBV5-4, with D unclear. This CDR3 is built from 13 residues. The germline gives CDR1 SGHNT, CDR2 YYREEE (reference sequence). Trimming cost V 0 bases and J 4 bases, with 7 bases left between them. The CDR3: CASSLGTFYGYTF. The CDR3 DNA sequence: TGTGCCAGCAGCTTGGGAACATTCTATGGCTACACCTTC.

The rearrangement uses TRBV20-1 and TRBJ1-4; tentatively, D is TRBD1 (5 bases). V was cut by 6 bases and J by 7 bases, with 9 bases left in between. The CDR3 has 11 residues. Germline-derived CDR1 and CDR2 are DFQATT and SNEGSKA (reference sequence). CDR3 protein: CSAGRLEKLFF. CDR3 sequence (DNA): TGCAGTGCGGGGCGACTTGAAAAACTGTTTTTT.

This sequence joins TRBV5-6 and TRBJ1-2; D remains unclear. V was shortened by 0 bases and J by 0 bases, with 15 bases between the two germline ends. The V gene's germline CDR1 is SGHDT and CDR2 YYEEEE. The CDR3 is 17 amino acids. The CDR3 nucleotides are TGTGCCAGCAGCTTGGTTAACAGCCAGTTAGCTAACTATGGCTACACCTTC. It translates to CASSLVNSQLANYGYTF.

This clone came up once. This rearrangement joins TRBV6-5 to TRBJ2-2; 7 bases map to TRBD1. The length of the CDR3 is 14 residues. CDR1 MNHEY and CDR2 SVGAGI come from the germline V gene. The J segment lost 0 bases and the V segment lost 5 bases, leaving 0 bases of the junction unmatched. CDR3 bases: TGTGCCAGCAGTAGGGGGCCGAACACCGGGGAGCTGTTTTTT. It specifies CASSRGPNTGELFF.

The chain recombines TRBV5-1 with TRBJ2-5; no clear D gene. The V end lost 2 bases, the J end lost 4 bases, and 15 bases lay between the germline ends. This CDR3 region has 15 residues. Germline V gene sequence: CDR1 SGHRS, CDR2 YFSETQ. The chain's CDR3 is CASSFDSLIRETQYF. The CDR3 DNA is TGCGCCAGCAGCTTCGATAGTCTGATCCGAGAGACCCAGTACTTC.

This chain connects TRBV7-9 to TRBJ1-6, with unresolved D. Germline CDR1 and CDR2: SEHNR and FQNEAQ (reference sequence). V gave up 1 base and J gave up 9 bases, with 13 bases separating them. The CDR3 has 15 amino acids. The CDR3 protein is CASSLDIGGFSPLHF. CDR3 DNA sequence: TGTGCCAGCAGCTTAGATATTGGAGGGTTTTCACCCCTCCACTTT. The whole variable domain, remainder taken from reference TRBV7-9 and TRBJ1-6, is DTGVSQNPRHKITKRGQNVTFRCDPISEHNRLYWYRQTLGQGPEFLTYFQNEAQLEKSRLLSDRFSAERPKGSFSTLEIQRTEQGDSAMYLCASSLDIGGFSPLHFGNGTRLTVT.

This clone was counted only a few times. The chain carries TRBV2 and TRBJ2-4; 7 bases agree with TRBD1. CDR3 length equals 14 residues. The germline V gene encodes CDR1 SNHLY and CDR2 FYNNEI. The J segment lost 1 base and the V segment lost 5 bases, leaving 2 bases of the junction unmatched. CDR3 in DNA: TGTGCCAGCAGTATACAGGGGGCCAAAAACATTCAGTACTTC. Protein: CASSIQGAKNIQYF.

The J gene is TRBJ1-6, the V gene TRBV30; 7 positions match TRBD1. V gave up 5 bases and J gave up 7 bases; unmatched junction bases: 5. The CDR3 is made up of 13 amino acids. Germline V gives CDR1 GTSNPN, CDR2 SVGIG (reference sequence). The CDR3 loop reads CAWARDRNSPLHF. CDR3 in DNA: TGTGCCTGGGCTCGGGACAGAAATTCACCCCTCCACTTT.

This sequence joins TRBV2 and TRBJ1-1; D not certain. V was cut by 8 bases and J by 0 bases, with 7 bases left in between. From germline, CDR1 is SNHLY and CDR2 FYNNEI. This CDR3 has 12 amino acids. This CDR3 reads CASLIVNTEAFF. The CDR3 nucleotides read TGTGCCAGCCTAATTGTGAACACTGAAGCTTTCTTT.

The sample holds a few counts of this clone. This chain links TRBV6-6 with TRBJ1-2; D unresolved. Per germline, CDR1 MNHNY and CDR2 SVGAGI (reference sequence). With 0 bases removed from V and 7 bases from J, the gap between germline ends came to 15 bases. The CDR3 is 15 residues long. CDR3 coding DNA: TGTGCCAGCAGTTACTCCTTAGAGGGTTTGAGTGGCTACACCTTC. Its translation is CASSYSLEGLSGYTF.

The V and J genes are TRBV11-3 and TRBJ2-2, with 8 bases lining up with TRBD1. CDR3 length equals 15 residues. Per the germline V gene, CDR1 is SGHNT and CDR2 is YENEEA. J was trimmed by 6 bases and V by 3 bases; bases with no gene match: 6. CDR3 sequence: CASSFGTGLPGELFF. The CDR3 bases are TGTGCCAGCAGCTTTGGGACAGGCCTGCCCGGGGAGCTGTTTTTT.

The CDR3 DNA reads TGTGCCAGCAGCTTGGGCAATTTCTACGAGCAGTACTTC. Translation: CASSLGNFYEQYF. V is TRBV7-2 and J is TRBJ2-7; D remains ambiguous. Germline CDR1 reads SGHTA; CDR2 reads FQGNSA. The V end was cut by 3 bases, the J end by 3 bases, with 9 bases between. CDR3 size: 13 residues. The variable domain in full, completed from reference TRBV7-2 and TRBJ2-7, reads GAGVSQSPSNKVTEKGKDVELRCDPISGHTALYWYRQSLGQGLEFLIYFQGNSAPDKSGLPSDRFSAERTGGSVSTLTIQRTQQEDSAVYLCASSLGNFYEQYFGPGTRLTVT.

CDR3: CASSVRGGDTGELFF. For the CDR3, the DNA is TGTGCCAGCAGTGTGAGGGGGGGAGACACCGGGGAGCTGTTTTTT. This chain uses TRBV2 with TRBJ2-2; TRBD2 might be the D (7 bases). This CDR3 contains 15 residues. With 4 bases removed from V and 3 bases from J, the gap between germline ends came to 12 bases. Germline values: CDR1 SNHLY, CDR2 FYNNEI.

The rearrangement joins TRBV3-1 (or the pseudogene TRBV3-2) to TRBJ2-1, with 13 bases lining up with TRBD2. This CDR3 is 16 amino acids long. V lost 5 bases and J lost 10; bases outside the gene matches: 11. Germline assignment: CDR1 LGHDT and CDR2 YNNKEL (reference sequence). The CDR3 DNA sequence: TGTGCCAGCAGCTCCCACGGGACTAGCGGGAACTACGAGCAGTTCTTC. Amino acids: CASSSHGTSGNYEQFF.

This clone was picked up many times. This rearrangement joins TRBV29-1 to TRBJ1-1; 8 nucleotides align to TRBD1. The CDR3 contains 13 residues. J was trimmed by 4 bases and V by 6 bases; bases with no gene match: 7. Germline lookup yields CDR1 SQVTM and CDR2 ANQGSEA. Written as DNA, the CDR3 is TGCAGCGTCCTCAGGGGGCGCGGCACTGAAGCTTTCTTT. Translated: CSVLRGRGTEAFF.